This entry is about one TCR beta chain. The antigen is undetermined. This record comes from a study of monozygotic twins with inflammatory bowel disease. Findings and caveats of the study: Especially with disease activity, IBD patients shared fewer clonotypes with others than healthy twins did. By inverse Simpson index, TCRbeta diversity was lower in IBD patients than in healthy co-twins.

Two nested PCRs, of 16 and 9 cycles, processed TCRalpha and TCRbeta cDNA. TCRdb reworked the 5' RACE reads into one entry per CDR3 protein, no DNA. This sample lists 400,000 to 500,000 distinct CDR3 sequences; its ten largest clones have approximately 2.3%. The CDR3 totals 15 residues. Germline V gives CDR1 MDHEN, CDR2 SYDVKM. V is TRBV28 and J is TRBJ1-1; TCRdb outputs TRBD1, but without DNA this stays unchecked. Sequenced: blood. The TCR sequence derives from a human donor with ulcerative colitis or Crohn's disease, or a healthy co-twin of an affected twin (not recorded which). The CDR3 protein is CASSLPNRGGTEAFF. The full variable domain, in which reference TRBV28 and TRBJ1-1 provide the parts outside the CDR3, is DVKVTQSSRYLVKRTGEKVFLECVQDMDHENMFWYRQDPGLGLRLIYFSYDVKMKEKGDIPEGYSVSREKKERFSLILESASTNQTSMYLCASSLPNRGGTEAFFGQGTRLTVV.